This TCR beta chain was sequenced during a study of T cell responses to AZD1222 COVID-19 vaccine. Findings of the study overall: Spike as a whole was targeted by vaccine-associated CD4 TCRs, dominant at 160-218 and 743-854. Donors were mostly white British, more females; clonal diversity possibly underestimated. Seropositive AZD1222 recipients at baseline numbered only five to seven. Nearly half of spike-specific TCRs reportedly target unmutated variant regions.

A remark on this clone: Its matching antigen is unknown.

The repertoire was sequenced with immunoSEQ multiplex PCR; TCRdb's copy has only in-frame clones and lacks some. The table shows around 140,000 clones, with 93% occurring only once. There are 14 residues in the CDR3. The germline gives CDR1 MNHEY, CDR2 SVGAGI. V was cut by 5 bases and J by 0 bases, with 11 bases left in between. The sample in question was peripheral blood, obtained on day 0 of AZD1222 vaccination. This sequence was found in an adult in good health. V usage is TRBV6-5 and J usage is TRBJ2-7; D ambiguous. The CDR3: CASSLDPRSYEQYF. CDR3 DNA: TGTGCCAGCAGTCTTGATCCTCGCTCCTACGAGCAGTACTTC.